Listed here is a single T cell receptor beta chain. The target antigen is unknown. CDR1 and CDR2 (germline): SGHTA, FQGNSA. Trimming at V came to 1 base and at J to 7 bases, leaving 6 bases not matched to a gene. The CDR3 has 15 residues. RNA totalling roughly 0.5 to 1 ug underwent reverse transcription with random hexamers. One entry per CDR3 protein, called by TCRdb with MiXCR from the immunoSEQ multiplex PCR reads. The table records some 130,000 distinct CDR3 sequences, roughly 94% of them present only once. This specimen belongs to a study of CD8 T cells in Susac syndrome. Study-level findings and limits: It was acknowledged by the study that relatively few individuals were included in its TCR sequencing and HLA analysis.

The chain joins TRBV7-2 to TRBJ1-5, with 8 bases aligning to TRBD1. Sequencing was carried out using CD4+ T cells from PBMCs. The receptor comes from a human donor with multiple sclerosis. CDR3 loop: CASSLGTGLGQPQHF. CDR3 sequence (DNA): TGTGCCAGCAGCTTAGGGACAGGGCTCGGGCAGCCCCAGCATTTT.